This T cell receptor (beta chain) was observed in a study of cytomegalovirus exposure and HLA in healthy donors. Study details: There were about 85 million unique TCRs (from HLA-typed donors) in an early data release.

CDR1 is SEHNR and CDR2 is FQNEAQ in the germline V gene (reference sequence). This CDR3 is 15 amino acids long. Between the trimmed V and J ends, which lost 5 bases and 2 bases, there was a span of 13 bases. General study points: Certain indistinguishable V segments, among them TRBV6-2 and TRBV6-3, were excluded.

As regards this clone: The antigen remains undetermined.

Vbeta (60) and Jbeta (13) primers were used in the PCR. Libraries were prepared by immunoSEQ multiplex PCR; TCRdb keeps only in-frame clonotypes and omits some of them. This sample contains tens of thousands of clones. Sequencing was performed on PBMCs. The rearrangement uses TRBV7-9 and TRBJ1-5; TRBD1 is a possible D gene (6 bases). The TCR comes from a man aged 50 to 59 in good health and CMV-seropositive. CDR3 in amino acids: CASSPQGSGNQPQHF. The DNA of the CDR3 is TGTGCCAGCAGCCCACAGGGAAGCGGCAATCAGCCCCAGCATTTT. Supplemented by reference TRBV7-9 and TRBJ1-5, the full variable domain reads DTGVSQNPRHKITKRGQNVTFRCDPISEHNRLYWYRQTLGQGPEFLTYFQNEAQLEKSRLLSDRFSAERPKGSFSTLEIQRTEQGDSAMYLCASSPQGSGNQPQHFGDGTRLSIL.